This T cell receptor (beta chain) was sequenced in a study of blood T cell repertoires in COVID-19. Looking at the study overall: Samples representing acute and convalescent COVID-19 were sourced from the United States, Italy and Spain.

In germline, CDR1 is SGHVS, CDR2 FQNEAQ. Trimming cost V 1 base and J 11 bases; bases outside gene matches: 7. This CDR3 contains 13 residues. In the original analysis: Researchers report that nucleated cell counts were estimated from reference gene primer amplification. Assay: immunoSEQ multiplex PCR; the TCRdb copy retains only in-frame clones and omits some. V, J and clone size derive from that table, while D and trimming were established from the DNA sequence. The table has 50,000 to 55,000 clones, just over 85% seen once. The sequenced material came from peripheral blood. The chain couples TRBV7-8 to TRBJ1-1, with 7 bases identical to TRBD1. The source of this sequence is a man in his 70s with acute or convalescent COVID-19. The CDR3 loop reads CASSLGAGGVAFF. CDR3 nucleotide sequence: TGTGCCAGCAGCTTAGGCGCAGGGGGAGTTGCTTTCTTT.